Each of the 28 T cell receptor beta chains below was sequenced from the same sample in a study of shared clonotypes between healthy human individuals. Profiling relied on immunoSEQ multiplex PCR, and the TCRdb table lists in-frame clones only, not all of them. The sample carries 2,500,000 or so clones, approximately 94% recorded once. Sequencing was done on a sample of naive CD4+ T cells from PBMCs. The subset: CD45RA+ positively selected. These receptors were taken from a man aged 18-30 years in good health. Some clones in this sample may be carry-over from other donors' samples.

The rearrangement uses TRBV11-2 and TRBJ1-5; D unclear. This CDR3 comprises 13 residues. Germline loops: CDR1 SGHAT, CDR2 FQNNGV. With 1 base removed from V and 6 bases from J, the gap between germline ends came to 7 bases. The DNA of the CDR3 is TGTGCCAGCAGCTTAGGGAGGGTTCAGCCCCAGCATTTT. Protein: CASSLGRVQPQHF.

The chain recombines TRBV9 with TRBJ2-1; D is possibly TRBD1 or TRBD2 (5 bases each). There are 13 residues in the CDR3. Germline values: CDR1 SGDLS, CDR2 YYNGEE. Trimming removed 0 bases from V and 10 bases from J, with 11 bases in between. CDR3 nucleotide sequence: TGTGCCAGCAGCGTAGAATGGGGGTCCGAGCAGTTCTTC. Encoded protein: CASSVEWGSEQFF.

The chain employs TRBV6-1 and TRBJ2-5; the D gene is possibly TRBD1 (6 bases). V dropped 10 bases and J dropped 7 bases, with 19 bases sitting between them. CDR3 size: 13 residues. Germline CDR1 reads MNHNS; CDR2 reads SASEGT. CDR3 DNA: TGTGCCATCCAATTAACAGGGCTGGTGACCCAGTACTTC. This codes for CAIQLTGLVTQYF.

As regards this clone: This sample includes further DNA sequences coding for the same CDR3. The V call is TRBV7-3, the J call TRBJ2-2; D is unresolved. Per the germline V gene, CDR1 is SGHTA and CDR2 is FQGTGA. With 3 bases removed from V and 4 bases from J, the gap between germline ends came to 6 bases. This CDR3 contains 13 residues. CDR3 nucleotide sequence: TGTGCCAGCAGCTTGCAGGTCACCGGGGAGCTGTTTTTT. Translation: CASSLQVTGELFF.

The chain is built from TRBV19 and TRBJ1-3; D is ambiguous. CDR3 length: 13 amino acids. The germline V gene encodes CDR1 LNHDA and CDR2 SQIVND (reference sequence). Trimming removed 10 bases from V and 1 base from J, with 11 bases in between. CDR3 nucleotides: TGTGCCACTACCGACGTTTCTGGAAACACCATATATTTT. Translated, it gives CATTDVSGNTIYF.

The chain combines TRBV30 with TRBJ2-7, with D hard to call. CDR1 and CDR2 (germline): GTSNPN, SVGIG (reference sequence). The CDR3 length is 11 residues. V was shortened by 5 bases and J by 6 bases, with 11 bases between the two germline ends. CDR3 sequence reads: CAWGRLGEQYF. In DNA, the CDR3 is TGTGCCTGGGGCCGACTGGGCGAGCAGTACTTC.

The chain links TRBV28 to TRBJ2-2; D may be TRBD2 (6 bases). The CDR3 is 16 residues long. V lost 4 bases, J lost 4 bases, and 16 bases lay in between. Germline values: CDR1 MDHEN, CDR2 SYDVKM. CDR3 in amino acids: CASSSGTPGGTGELFF. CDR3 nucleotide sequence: TGTGCCAGCAGTTCAGGGACGCCCGGGGGCACCGGGGAGCTGTTTTTT.

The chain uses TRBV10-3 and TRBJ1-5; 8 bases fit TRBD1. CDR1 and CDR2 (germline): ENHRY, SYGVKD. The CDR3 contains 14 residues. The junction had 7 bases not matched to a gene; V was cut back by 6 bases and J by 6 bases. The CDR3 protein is CAISQDRDIQPQHF. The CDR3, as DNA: TGTGCCATCAGCCAGGACAGGGATATTCAGCCCCAGCATTTT.

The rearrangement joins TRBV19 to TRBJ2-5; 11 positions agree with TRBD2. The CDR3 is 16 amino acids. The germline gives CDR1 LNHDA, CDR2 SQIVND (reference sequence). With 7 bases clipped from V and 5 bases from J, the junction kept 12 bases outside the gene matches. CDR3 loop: CASKPSTSGKLETQYF. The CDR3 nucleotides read TGTGCCAGTAAACCCTCGACTAGCGGGAAGCTGGAGACCCAGTACTTC.

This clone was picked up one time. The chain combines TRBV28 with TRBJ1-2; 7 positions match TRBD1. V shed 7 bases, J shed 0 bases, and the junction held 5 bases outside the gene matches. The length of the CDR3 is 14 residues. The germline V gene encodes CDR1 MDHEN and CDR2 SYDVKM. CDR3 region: CASKGATANYGYTF. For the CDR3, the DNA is TGTGCCAGCAAGGGGGCTACCGCTAACTATGGCTACACCTTC.

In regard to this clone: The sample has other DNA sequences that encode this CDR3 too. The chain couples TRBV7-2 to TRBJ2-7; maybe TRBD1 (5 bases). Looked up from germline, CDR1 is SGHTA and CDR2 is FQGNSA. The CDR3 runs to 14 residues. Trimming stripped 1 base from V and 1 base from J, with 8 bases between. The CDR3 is CASSLGGRSYEQYF. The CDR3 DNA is TGTGCCAGCAGCTTAGGGGGCAGGTCCTACGAGCAGTACTTC.

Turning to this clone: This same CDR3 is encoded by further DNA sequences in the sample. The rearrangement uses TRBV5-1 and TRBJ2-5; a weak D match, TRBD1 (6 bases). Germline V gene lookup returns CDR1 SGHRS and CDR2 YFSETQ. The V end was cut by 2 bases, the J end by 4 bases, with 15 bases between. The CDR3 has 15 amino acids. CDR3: CASSFTGTSGETQYF. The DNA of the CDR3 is TGCGCCAGCAGCTTTACCGGGACATCGGGAGAGACCCAGTACTTC.

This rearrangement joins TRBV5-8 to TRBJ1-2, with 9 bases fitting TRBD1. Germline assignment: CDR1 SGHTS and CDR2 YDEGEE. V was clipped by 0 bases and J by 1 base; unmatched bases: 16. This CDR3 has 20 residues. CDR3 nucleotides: TGTGCCAGCAGCTTGGGCCCCGGGACAGGGCCAGGCGGGCGTAACTATGGCTACACCTTC. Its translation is CASSLGPGTGPGGRNYGYTF.

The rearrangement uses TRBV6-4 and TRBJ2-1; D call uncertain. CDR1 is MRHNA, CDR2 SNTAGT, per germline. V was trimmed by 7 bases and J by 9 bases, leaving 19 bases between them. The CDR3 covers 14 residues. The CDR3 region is CASTPNPPSSEQFF. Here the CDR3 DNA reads TGTGCCAGCACCCCTAACCCCCCTTCCAGTGAGCAGTTCTTC.

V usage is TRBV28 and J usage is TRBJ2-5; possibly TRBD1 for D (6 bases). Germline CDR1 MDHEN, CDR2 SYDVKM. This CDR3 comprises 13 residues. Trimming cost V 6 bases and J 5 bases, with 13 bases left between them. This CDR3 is CASRVLGQETQYF. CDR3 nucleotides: TGTGCCAGCAGGGTGCTCGGACAGGAGACCCAGTACTTC.

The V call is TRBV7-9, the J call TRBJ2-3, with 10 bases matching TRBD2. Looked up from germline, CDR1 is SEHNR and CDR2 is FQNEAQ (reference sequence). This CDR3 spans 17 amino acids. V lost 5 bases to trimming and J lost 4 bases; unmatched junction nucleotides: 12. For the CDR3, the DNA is TGTGCCAGCAGCAAGACTAGCGGGTTTGGTGGACCAGATACGCAGTATTTT. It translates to CASSKTSGFGGPDTQYF.

DNA of the CDR3: TGTGCCAGTAGTATGTTCGGGGGCTGGCAGCCCCAGCATTTT. Protein product: CASSMFGGWQPQHF. This sequence joins TRBV19 and TRBJ1-5; D is perhaps TRBD1 (6 bases). Germline CDR1 and CDR2: LNHDA and SQIVND (reference sequence). CDR3 length: 14 residues. Between the trimmed V and J ends, which lost 3 bases and 7 bases, there was a span of 13 bases.

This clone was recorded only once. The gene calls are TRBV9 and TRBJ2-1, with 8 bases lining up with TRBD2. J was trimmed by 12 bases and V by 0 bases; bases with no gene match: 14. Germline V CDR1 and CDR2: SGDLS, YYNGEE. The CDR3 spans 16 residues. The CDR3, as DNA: TGTGCCAGCAGCGTAGCGAGCCTAGCGGGCTCCGTGGGGCAGTTCTTC. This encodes CASSVASLAGSVGQFF. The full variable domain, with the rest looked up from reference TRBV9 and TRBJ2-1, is DSGVTQTPKHLITATGQRVTLRCSPRSGDLSVYWYQQSLDQGLQFLIQYYNGEERAKGNILERFSAQQFPDLHSELNLSSLELGDSALYFCASSVASLAGSVGQFFGPGTRLTVL.

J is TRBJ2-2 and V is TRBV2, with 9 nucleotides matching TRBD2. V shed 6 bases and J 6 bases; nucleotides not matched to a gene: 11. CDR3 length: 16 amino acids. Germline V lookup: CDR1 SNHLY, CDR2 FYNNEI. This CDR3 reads CASRRGVAGVSGELFF. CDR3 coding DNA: TGTGCCAGCAGGAGGGGGGTAGCGGGAGTGTCCGGGGAGCTGTTTTTT.

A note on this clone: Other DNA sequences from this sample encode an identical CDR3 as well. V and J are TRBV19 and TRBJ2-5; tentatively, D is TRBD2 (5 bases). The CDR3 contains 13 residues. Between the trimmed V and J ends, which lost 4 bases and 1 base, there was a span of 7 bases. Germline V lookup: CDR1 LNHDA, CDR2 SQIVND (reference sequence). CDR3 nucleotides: TGTGCCAGTAGTAGGACTGTCCAAGAGACCCAGTACTTC. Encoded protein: CASSRTVQETQYF.

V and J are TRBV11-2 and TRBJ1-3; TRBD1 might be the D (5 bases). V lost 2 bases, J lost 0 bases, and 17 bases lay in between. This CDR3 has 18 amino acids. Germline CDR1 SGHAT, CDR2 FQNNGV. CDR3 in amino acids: CASSLLRRDAVSGNTIYF. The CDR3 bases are TGTGCCAGCAGCTTATTGCGCAGGGATGCCGTCTCTGGAAACACCATATATTTT.

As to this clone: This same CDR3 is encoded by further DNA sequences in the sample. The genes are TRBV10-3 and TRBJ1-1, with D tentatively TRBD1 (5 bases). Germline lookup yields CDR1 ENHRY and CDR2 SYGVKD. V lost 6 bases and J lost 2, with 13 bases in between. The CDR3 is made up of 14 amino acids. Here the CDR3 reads CAISAGTANTEAFF. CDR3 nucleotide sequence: TGTGCCATCAGCGCCGGGACGGCAAACACTGAAGCTTTCTTT.

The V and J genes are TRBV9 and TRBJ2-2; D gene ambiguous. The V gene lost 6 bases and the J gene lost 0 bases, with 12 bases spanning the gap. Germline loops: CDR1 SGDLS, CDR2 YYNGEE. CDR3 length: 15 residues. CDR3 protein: CASTPSGTNTGELFF. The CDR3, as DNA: TGTGCCAGCACCCCTTCGGGCACGAACACCGGGGAGCTGTTTTTT.

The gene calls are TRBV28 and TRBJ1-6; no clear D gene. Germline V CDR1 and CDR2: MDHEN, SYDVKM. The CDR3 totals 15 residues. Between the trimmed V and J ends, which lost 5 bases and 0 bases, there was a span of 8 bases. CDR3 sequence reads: CASSSGSSYNSPLHF. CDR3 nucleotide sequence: TGTGCCAGCAGTAGTGGGAGCTCCTATAATTCACCCCTCCACTTT.

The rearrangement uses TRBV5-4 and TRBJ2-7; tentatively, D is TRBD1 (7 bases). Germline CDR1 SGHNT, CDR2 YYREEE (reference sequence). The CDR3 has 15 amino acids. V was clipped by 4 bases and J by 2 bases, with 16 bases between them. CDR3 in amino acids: CASSPKTGTAYEQYF. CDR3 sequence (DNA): TGTGCCAGCAGCCCCAAGACAGGGACTGCCTACGAGCAGTACTTC.

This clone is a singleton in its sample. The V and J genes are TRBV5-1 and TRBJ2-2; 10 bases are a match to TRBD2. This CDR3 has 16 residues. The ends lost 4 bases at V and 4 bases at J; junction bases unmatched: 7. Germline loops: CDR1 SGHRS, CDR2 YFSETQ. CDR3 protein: CASSAGTSVGTGELFF. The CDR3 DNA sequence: TGCGCCAGCAGCGCCGGGACTAGCGTTGGCACCGGGGAGCTGTTTTTT. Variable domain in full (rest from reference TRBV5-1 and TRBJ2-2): KAGVTQTPRYLIKTRGQQVTLSCSPISGHRSVSWYQQTPGQGLQFLFEYFSETQRNKGNFPGRFSGRQFSNSRSEMNVSTLELGDSALYLCASSAGTSVGTGELFFGEGSRLTVL.

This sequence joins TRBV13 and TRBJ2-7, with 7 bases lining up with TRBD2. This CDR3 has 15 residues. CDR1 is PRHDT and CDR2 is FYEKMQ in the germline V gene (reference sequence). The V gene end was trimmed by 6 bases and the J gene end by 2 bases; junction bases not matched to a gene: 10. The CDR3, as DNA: TGTGCCAGCAGTACTAGCGCAGTCTTCCCCTACGAGCAGTACTTC. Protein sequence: CASSTSAVFPYEQYF.

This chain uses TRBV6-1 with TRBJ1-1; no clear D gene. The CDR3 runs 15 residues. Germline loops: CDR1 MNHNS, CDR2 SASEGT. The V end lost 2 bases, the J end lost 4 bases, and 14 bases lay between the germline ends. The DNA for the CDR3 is TGTGCCAGCAGTGAAAGAGTGGGCGCCGGCACTGAAGCTTTCTTT. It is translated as CASSERVGAGTEAFF.